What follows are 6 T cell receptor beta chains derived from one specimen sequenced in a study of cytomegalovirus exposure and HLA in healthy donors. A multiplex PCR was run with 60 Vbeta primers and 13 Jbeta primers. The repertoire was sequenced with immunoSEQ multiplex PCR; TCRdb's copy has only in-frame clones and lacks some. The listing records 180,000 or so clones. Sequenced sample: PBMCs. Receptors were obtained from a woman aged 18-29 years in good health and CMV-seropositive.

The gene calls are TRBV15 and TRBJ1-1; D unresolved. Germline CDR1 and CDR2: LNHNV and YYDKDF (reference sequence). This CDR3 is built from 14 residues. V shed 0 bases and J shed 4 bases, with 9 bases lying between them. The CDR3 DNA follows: TGTGCCACCAGCAGAGATGACTCCCCCACTGAAGCTTTCTTT. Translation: CATSRDDSPTEAFF.

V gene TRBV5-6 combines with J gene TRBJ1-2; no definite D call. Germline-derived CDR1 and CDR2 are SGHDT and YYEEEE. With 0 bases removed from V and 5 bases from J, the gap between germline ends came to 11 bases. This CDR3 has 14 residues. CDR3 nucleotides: TGTGCCAGCAGCTTGGGTCCGGGTTTTTATGGCTACACCTTC. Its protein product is CASSLGPGFYGYTF.

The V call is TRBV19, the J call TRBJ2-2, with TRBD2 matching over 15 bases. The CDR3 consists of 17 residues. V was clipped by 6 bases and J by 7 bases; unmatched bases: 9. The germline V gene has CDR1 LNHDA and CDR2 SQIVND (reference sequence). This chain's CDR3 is CASRNAGLAGGGGELFF. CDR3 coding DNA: TGTGCCAGTAGGAACGCGGGACTAGCGGGAGGAGGCGGGGAGCTGTTTTTT.

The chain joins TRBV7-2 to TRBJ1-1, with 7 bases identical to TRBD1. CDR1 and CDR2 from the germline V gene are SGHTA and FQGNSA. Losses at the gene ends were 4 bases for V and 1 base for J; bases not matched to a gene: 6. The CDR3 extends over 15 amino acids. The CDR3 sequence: CASSSQGEANTEAFF. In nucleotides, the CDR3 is TGTGCCAGCAGCTCCCAGGGGGAGGCGAACACTGAAGCTTTCTTT.

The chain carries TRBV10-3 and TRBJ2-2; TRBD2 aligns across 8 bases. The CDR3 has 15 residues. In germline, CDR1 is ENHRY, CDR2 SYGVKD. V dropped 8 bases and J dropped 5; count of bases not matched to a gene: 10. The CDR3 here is CAIADLAGQTGELFF. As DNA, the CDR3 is TGTGCCATCGCAGATCTAGCGGGTCAAACCGGGGAGCTGTTTTTT.

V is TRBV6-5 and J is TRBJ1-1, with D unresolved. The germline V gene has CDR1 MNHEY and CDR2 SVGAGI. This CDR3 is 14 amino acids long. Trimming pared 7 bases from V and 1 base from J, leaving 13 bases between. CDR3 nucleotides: TGTGCCAGCAATCTAGTTGGTTCGAACACTGAAGCTTTCTTT. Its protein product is CASNLVGSNTEAFF.